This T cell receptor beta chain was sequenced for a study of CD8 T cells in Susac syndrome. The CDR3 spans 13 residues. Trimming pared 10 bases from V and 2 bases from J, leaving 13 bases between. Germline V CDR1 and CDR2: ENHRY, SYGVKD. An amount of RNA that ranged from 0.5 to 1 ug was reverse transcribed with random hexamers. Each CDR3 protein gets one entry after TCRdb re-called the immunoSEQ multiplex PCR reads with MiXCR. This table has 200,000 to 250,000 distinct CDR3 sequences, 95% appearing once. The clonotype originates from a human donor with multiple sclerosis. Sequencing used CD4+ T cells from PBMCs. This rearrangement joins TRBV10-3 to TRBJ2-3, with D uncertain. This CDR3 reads CASIAQNTDTQYF. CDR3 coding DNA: TGTGCCAGCATAGCCCAGAACACAGATACGCAGTATTTT.